This T cell receptor beta chain was retrieved from a study of response to subunit inactivated influenza vaccine. Each CDR3 protein gets one entry after TCRdb re-called the RT-PCR reads with MiXCR. This table has about half a million distinct CDR3 sequences, around 9.9% appearing once. The germline gives CDR1 ENHRY, CDR2 SYGVKD. With 7 bases removed from V and 0 bases from J, the gap between germline ends came to 9 bases. This CDR3 has 14 residues. On this clonotype: No antigen is known for it.

Whole-study findings and limits: The study's authors posited that every seasonal influenza vaccination enlists few new T cells.

The TCR sequence derives from a man aged 45-65 years who received an inactivated influenza vaccine. The input for sequencing was PBMCs from blood, taken roughly 6 weeks after vaccination. The chain couples TRBV10-3 to TRBJ2-2; D gene ambiguous. The CDR3 DNA is TGTGCCATCATGGAAGGCGCGAACACCGGGGAGCTGTTTTTT. Its protein is CAIMEGANTGELFF.